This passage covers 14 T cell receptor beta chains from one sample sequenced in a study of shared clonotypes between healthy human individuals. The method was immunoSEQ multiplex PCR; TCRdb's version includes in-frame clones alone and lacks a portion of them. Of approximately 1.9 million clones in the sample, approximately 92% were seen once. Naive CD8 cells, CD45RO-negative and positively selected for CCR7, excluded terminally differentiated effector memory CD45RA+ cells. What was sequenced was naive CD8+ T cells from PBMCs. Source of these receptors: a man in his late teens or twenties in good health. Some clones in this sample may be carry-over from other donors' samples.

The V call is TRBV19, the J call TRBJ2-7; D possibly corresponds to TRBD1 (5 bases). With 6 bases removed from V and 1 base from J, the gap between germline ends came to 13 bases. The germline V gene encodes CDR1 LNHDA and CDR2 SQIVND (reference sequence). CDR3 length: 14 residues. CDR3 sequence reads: CASSTRELSYEQYF. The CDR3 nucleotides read TGTGCCAGTAGCACCAGGGAATTATCCTACGAGCAGTACTTC.

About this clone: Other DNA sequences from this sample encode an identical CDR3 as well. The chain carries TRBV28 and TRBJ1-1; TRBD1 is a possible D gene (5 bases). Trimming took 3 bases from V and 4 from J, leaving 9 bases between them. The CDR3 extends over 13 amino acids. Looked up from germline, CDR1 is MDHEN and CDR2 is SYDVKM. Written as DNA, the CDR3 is TGTGCCAGCAGTTTTCTGGGGGGCACTGAAGCTTTCTTT. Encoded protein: CASSFLGGTEAFF.

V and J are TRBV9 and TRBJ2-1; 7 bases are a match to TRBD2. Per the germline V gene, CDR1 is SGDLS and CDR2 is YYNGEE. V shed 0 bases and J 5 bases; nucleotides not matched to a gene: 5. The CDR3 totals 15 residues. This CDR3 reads CASSVGGSTNNEQFF. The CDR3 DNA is TGTGCCAGCAGCGTAGGCGGGAGTACCAACAATGAGCAGTTCTTC.

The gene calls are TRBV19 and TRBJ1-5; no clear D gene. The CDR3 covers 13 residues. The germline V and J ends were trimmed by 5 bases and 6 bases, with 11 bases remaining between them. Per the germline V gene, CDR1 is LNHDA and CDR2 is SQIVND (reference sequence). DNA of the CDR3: TGTGCCAGTAGTCCCCCTCCCGGTCAGCCCCAGCATTTT. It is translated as CASSPPPGQPQHF.

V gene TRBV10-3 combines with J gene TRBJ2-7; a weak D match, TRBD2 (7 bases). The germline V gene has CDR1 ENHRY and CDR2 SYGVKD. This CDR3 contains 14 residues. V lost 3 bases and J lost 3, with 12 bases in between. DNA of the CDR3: TGTGCCATCAGTGATGGCGGGGGCCTCTACGAGCAGTACTTC. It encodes CAISDGGGLYEQYF.

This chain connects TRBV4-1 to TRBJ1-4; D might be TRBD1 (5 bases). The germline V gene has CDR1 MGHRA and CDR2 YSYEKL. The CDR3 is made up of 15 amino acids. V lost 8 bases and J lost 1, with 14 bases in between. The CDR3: CASHGLGGTNEKLFF. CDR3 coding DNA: TGCGCCAGCCACGGCCTTGGGGGAACTAATGAAAAACTGTTTTTT.

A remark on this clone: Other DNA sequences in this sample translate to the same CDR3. Written as DNA, the CDR3 is TGCGCCAGCAGCTTAGGGTCAGGGGAGCTGTTTTTT. Its translation: CASSLGSGELFF. V gene TRBV5-1 combines with J gene TRBJ2-2; D gene uncertain. From germline, CDR1 is SGHRS and CDR2 YFSETQ. V was clipped by 2 bases and J by 8 bases, with 7 bases between them. This CDR3 contains 12 residues.

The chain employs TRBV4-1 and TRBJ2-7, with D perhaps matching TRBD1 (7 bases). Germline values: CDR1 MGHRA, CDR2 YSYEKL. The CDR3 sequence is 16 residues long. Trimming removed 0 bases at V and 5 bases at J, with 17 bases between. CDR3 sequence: CASSQEAGGGIDEQYF. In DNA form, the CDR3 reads TGCGCCAGCAGCCAAGAAGCAGGAGGGGGCATCGACGAGCAGTACTTC.

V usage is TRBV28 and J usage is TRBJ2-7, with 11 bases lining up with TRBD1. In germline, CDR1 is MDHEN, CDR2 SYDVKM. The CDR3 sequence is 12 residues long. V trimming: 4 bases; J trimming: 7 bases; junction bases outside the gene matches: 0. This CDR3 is CASSWDRGEQYF. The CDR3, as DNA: TGTGCCAGCAGTTGGGACAGGGGGGAGCAGTACTTC.

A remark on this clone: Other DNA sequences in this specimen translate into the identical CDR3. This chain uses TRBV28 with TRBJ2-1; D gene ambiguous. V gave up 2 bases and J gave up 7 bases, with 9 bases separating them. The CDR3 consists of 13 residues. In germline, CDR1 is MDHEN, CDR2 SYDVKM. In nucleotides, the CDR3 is TGTGCCAGCAGTTTACTAATGGGGAATGAGCAGTTCTTC. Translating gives CASSLLMGNEQFF.

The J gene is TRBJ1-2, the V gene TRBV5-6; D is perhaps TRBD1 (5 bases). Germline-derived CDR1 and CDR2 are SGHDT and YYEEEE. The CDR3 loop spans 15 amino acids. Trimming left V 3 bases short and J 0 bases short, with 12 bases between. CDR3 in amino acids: CASSWQGTPNYGYTF. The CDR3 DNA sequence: TGTGCCAGCAGCTGGCAGGGCACCCCTAACTATGGCTACACCTTC. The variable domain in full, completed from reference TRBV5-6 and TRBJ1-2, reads DAGVTQSPTHLIKTRGQQVTLRCSPKSGHDTVSWYQQALGQGPQFIFQYYEEEERQRGNFPDRFSGHQFPNYSSELNVNALLLGDSALYLCASSWQGTPNYGYTFGSGTRLTVV.

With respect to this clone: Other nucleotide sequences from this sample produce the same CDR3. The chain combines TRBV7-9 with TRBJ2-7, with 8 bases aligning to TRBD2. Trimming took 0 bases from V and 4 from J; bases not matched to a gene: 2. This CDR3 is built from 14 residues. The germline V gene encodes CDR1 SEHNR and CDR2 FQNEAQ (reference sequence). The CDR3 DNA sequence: TGTGCCAGCAGCTTAGCCGGGAGGGCATACGAGCAGTACTTC. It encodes CASSLAGRAYEQYF.

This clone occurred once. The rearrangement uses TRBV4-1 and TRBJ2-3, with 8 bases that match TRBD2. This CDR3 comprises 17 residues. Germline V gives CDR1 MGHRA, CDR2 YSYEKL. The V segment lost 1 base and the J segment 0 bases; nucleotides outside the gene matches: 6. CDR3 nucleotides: TGCGCCAGCAGCCAAGCTTCGGCTAGCGGGAGCACAGATACGCAGTATTTT. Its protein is CASSQASASGSTDTQYF.

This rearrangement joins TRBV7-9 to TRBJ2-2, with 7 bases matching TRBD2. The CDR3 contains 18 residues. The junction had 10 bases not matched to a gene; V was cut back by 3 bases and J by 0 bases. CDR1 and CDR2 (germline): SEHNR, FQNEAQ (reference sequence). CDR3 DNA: TGTGCCAGCAGCTTTGGGGTTCCGGGACTATCGAACACCGGGGAGCTGTTTTTT. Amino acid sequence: CASSFGVPGLSNTGELFF.